These T cell receptor beta chains were read from a single sample in a study of PD-1 blockade in classical Hodgkin lymphoma. The table came from immunoSEQ multiplex PCR; TCRdb's copy has only in-frame clones and leaves some out. Here the sample spans 10,000 or so clones, approximately 80% being singletons. Material: peripheral blood mononuclear cells (PBMCs), obtained at baseline. The receptor set was obtained from a human donor with classical Hodgkin lymphoma. CDR3s include the opening cysteine and the closing phenylalanine or tryptophan. Each record gives: CDR3 protein, CDR3 DNA, clone size, D gene, J gene, V gene. The D gene is left open where the match is weak. A clone size is listed for some rows: how often the clone was seen (once, few, many), or a class if it is expanded.

cdr3_aa: CASSLFLADNEQFF
cdr3_nt: TGTGCCAGCAGCTTGTTCCTAGCGGACAATGAGCAGTTCTTC
clone_size: -
d_call: TRBD2
j_call: TRBJ2-1
v_call: TRBV7-9

cdr3_aa: CASSLGQGGSGANVLTF
cdr3_nt: TGTGCCAGCAGCTTGGGACAGGGAGGCTCTGGGGCCAACGTCCTGACTTTC
clone_size: -
d_call: -
j_call: TRBJ2-6
v_call: TRBV5-5

cdr3_aa: CASSLGGTWETQYF
cdr3_nt: TGTGCCAGCAGTTTAGGCGGGACGTGGGAGACCCAGTACTTC
clone_size: -
d_call: -
j_call: TRBJ2-5
v_call: TRBV27

cdr3_aa: CASSLEHFSGELFF
cdr3_nt: TGTGCCAGCAGCTTGGAACATTTCTCCGGGGAGCTGTTTTTT
clone_size: -
d_call: -
j_call: TRBJ2-2
v_call: TRBV5-4

cdr3_aa: CASSLVLAGGPWDTQYF
cdr3_nt: TGTGCCAGCAGTTTAGTCCTAGCGGGAGGGCCTTGGGATACGCAGTATTTT
clone_size: -
d_call: TRBD2
j_call: TRBJ2-3
v_call: TRBV28

cdr3_aa: CASSQNDNEQFF
cdr3_nt: TGTGCCAGCAGCCAGAACGACAATGAGCAGTTCTTC
clone_size: -
d_call: -
j_call: TRBJ2-1
v_call: TRBV4-2

cdr3_aa: CATSTAGNRDEQFF
cdr3_nt: TGTGCCACCAGTACTGCGGGTAATAGGGATGAGCAGTTCTTC
clone_size: -
d_call: -
j_call: TRBJ2-1
v_call: TRBV11-2

cdr3_aa: CASSLGTGNSYNSPLHF
cdr3_nt: TGTGCCAGCAGTTTAGGGACAGGGAACTCCTATAATTCACCCCTCCACTTT
clone_size: -
d_call: TRBD1
j_call: TRBJ1-6
v_call: TRBV27

cdr3_aa: CASSLAEWGRGYEQYF
cdr3_nt: TGTGCCAGCAGCTTAGCGGAGTGGGGCAGGGGGTACGAGCAGTACTTC
clone_size: -
d_call: TRBD1
j_call: TRBJ2-7
v_call: TRBV7-2

cdr3_aa: CASSPDRGYWETQYF
cdr3_nt: TGTGCCAGCTCACCCGACAGGGGGTACTGGGAGACCCAGTACTTC
clone_size: -
d_call: TRBD1
j_call: TRBJ2-5
v_call: TRBV18

cdr3_aa: CASSLGQSYSNQPQHF
cdr3_nt: TGTGCCAGCAGCTTAGGACAGTCCTATAGCAATCAGCCCCAGCATTTT
clone_size: -
d_call: -
j_call: TRBJ1-5
v_call: TRBV5-6

cdr3_aa: CASSDDLYNTDTQYF
cdr3_nt: TGTGCCAGCAGTGATGATCTCTATAACACAGATACGCAGTATTTT
clone_size: few
d_call: -
j_call: TRBJ2-3
v_call: TRBV2

cdr3_aa: CASSPDSRGTEAFF
cdr3_nt: TGTGCCAGCAGTCCGGACAGCAGGGGGACTGAAGCTTTCTTT
clone_size: -
d_call: TRBD1
j_call: TRBJ1-1
v_call: TRBV2

cdr3_aa: CASKLGTGITGELFF
cdr3_nt: TGTGCCAGCAAACTGGGGACAGGGATCACCGGGGAGCTGTTTTTT
clone_size: -
d_call: TRBD1
j_call: TRBJ2-2
v_call: TRBV6-1

cdr3_aa: CASSLWGLAGGYTGELFF
cdr3_nt: TGTGCCAGCAGTTTATGGGGACTAGCGGGGGGGTACACCGGGGAGCTGTTTTTT
clone_size: -
d_call: TRBD2
j_call: TRBJ2-2
v_call: TRBV28

cdr3_aa: CASSQYRGPGDTDTQYF
cdr3_nt: TGTGCCAGCAGCCAGTACAGGGGCCCCGGGGACACAGATACGCAGTATTTT
clone_size: -
d_call: TRBD1
j_call: TRBJ2-3
v_call: TRBV5-8

cdr3_aa: CASSADVQETQYF
cdr3_nt: TGTGCCAGCAGCGCGGACGTCCAAGAGACCCAGTACTTC
clone_size: -
d_call: -
j_call: TRBJ2-5
v_call: TRBV2

cdr3_aa: CASSYRQGVWGGELFF
cdr3_nt: TGTGCCAGCAGTTATCGACAGGGGGTTTGGGGTGGGGAGCTGTTTTTT
clone_size: -
d_call: TRBD1
j_call: TRBJ2-2
v_call: TRBV2

cdr3_aa: CASSITGVNTDTQYF
cdr3_nt: TGTGCCAGTAGTATAACAGGGGTCAACACAGATACGCAGTATTTT
clone_size: -
d_call: TRBD1
j_call: TRBJ2-3
v_call: TRBV19

cdr3_aa: CASSQEDRDPSLYGYTF
cdr3_nt: TGTGCCAGCAGCCAAGAGGACAGGGACCCTTCCCTCTATGGCTACACCTTC
clone_size: -
d_call: TRBD1
j_call: TRBJ1-2
v_call: TRBV14

cdr3_aa: CASSHSSPQGGFGYTF
cdr3_nt: TGTGCCAGCAGTCACAGCTCCCCGCAGGGAGGGTTTGGCTACACCTTC
clone_size: once
d_call: -
j_call: TRBJ1-2
v_call: TRBV25-1

cdr3_aa: CASTKSDSYEQYF
cdr3_nt: TGTGCCAGCACGAAGTCAGACTCCTACGAGCAGTACTTC
clone_size: -
d_call: -
j_call: TRBJ2-7
v_call: TRBV2

cdr3_aa: CAIRTLTGELFF
cdr3_nt: TGTGCCATCAGGACCTTGACCGGGGAGCTGTTTTTT
clone_size: -
d_call: -
j_call: TRBJ2-2
v_call: TRBV10-3

cdr3_aa: CASSAGGQGAYGYTF
cdr3_nt: TGTGCCAGCAGTGCGGGGGGACAGGGGGCTTATGGCTACACCTTC
clone_size: -
d_call: TRBD1
j_call: TRBJ1-2
v_call: TRBV2

cdr3_aa: CASSLFSSGTDTQYF
cdr3_nt: TGTGCCAGCAGCTTATTTTCTAGCGGGACAGATACGCAGTATTTT
clone_size: -
d_call: TRBD2
j_call: TRBJ2-3
v_call: TRBV7-6

cdr3_aa: CASSRQSRGVEQFF
cdr3_nt: TGTGCCAGCTCACGGCAGTCCCGGGGGGTTGAGCAGTTCTTC
clone_size: -
d_call: TRBD2
j_call: TRBJ2-1
v_call: TRBV18

cdr3_aa: CASSDSIGAAGLETQYF
cdr3_nt: TGTGCCAGCAGTGACAGCATAGGAGCAGCGGGACTGGAGACCCAGTACTTC
clone_size: -
d_call: TRBD2
j_call: TRBJ2-5
v_call: TRBV2

cdr3_aa: CASRGSGRAEQFF
cdr3_nt: TGTGCCAGCAGGGGTAGCGGGAGGGCTGAGCAGTTCTTC
clone_size: few
d_call: TRBD2
j_call: TRBJ2-1
v_call: TRBV25-1

cdr3_aa: CASRNEGGTEAFF
cdr3_nt: TGTGCCAGTAGGAATGAGGGCGGCACTGAAGCTTTCTTT
clone_size: -
d_call: -
j_call: TRBJ1-1
v_call: TRBV2

cdr3_aa: CASRRDGTNQPQHF
cdr3_nt: TGTGCCAGCAGGAGGGACGGAACTAATCAGCCCCAGCATTTT
clone_size: -
d_call: -
j_call: TRBJ1-5
v_call: TRBV6-5

cdr3_aa: CASSQTYEQYF
cdr3_nt: TGTGCCAGCAGCCAAACCTACGAGCAGTACTTC
clone_size: -
d_call: -
j_call: TRBJ2-7
v_call: TRBV6-6

cdr3_aa: CASSLRMGGTYGYTF
cdr3_nt: TGTGCCAGCAGCTTGCGAATGGGGGGGACCTATGGCTACACCTTC
clone_size: -
d_call: -
j_call: TRBJ1-2
v_call: TRBV5-6

cdr3_aa: CASSFSGRYSGANVLTF
cdr3_nt: TGTGCCAGCAGTTTCTCGGGACGTTATTCTGGGGCCAACGTCCTGACTTTC
clone_size: once
d_call: -
j_call: TRBJ2-6
v_call: TRBV28

cdr3_aa: CASSSQGASYNEQFF
cdr3_nt: TGCGCCAGCAGCTCGCAGGGGGCATCCTACAATGAGCAGTTCTTC
clone_size: -
d_call: TRBD1
j_call: TRBJ2-1
v_call: TRBV5-1

cdr3_aa: CASSVQGGDEQFF
cdr3_nt: TGTGCCAGCAGTGTACAAGGGGGGGATGAGCAGTTCTTC
clone_size: once
d_call: -
j_call: TRBJ2-1
v_call: TRBV6-4

cdr3_aa: CASSLDGNKDTQYF
cdr3_nt: TGTGCCAGCAGCTTAGATGGGAATAAAGATACGCAGTATTTT
clone_size: -
d_call: -
j_call: TRBJ2-3
v_call: TRBV11-3

cdr3_aa: CASGSTGWNEQFF
cdr3_nt: TGTGCCAGCGGGTCGACAGGATGGAATGAGCAGTTCTTC
clone_size: -
d_call: -
j_call: TRBJ2-1
v_call: TRBV28

cdr3_aa: CASSLRQARRLYF
cdr3_nt: TGTGCCAGCAGCCTAAGACAGGCCCGACGACTGTACTTC
clone_size: -
d_call: -
j_call: TRBJ2-7
v_call: TRBV5-8

cdr3_aa: CATSSGQGGNTIYF
cdr3_nt: TGTGCCACCAGCAGCGGCCAGGGAGGAAACACCATATATTTT
clone_size: -
d_call: -
j_call: TRBJ1-3
v_call: TRBV15

cdr3_aa: CASSLSGDSTDTQYF
cdr3_nt: TGCGCCAGCAGCTTGTCAGGGGATAGCACAGATACGCAGTATTTT
clone_size: once
d_call: -
j_call: TRBJ2-3
v_call: TRBV5-1

cdr3_aa: CASSWDFGPITDTQYF
cdr3_nt: TGCGCCAGCAGCTGGGACTTCGGGCCCATAACAGATACGCAGTATTTT
clone_size: -
d_call: -
j_call: TRBJ2-3
v_call: TRBV5-1

cdr3_aa: CASSETGTPYQPQHF
cdr3_nt: TGTGCCAGCTCGGAAACCGGGACACCCTATCAGCCCCAGCATTTT
clone_size: few
d_call: -
j_call: TRBJ1-5
v_call: TRBV18

cdr3_aa: CASRRGQANTEAFF
cdr3_nt: TGTGCCAGCAGACGAGGACAGGCGAACACTGAAGCTTTCTTT
clone_size: few
d_call: TRBD1
j_call: TRBJ1-1
v_call: TRBV11-2

cdr3_aa: CASSGTSGYNEQFF
cdr3_nt: TGTGCCAGCAGTGGGACTAGCGGGTACAATGAGCAGTTCTTC
clone_size: -
d_call: TRBD2
j_call: TRBJ2-1
v_call: TRBV6-6

cdr3_aa: CASSLRQNTEAFF
cdr3_nt: TGTGCCAGCAGCTTGAGACAGAACACTGAAGCTTTCTTT
clone_size: -
d_call: -
j_call: TRBJ1-1
v_call: TRBV7-9

cdr3_aa: CASSSGTKYNEQFF
cdr3_nt: TGCGCCAGCAGCTCCGGGACAAAGTACAATGAGCAGTTCTTC
clone_size: few
d_call: -
j_call: TRBJ2-1
v_call: TRBV5-1

cdr3_aa: CASSLGQLYEQYF
cdr3_nt: TGTGCCAGCAGCTTAGGACAGTTGTACGAGCAGTACTTC
clone_size: -
d_call: -
j_call: TRBJ2-7
v_call: TRBV6-5

cdr3_aa: CASSQGDRVVGELFF
cdr3_nt: TGCGCCAGCAGCCAAGGGGACAGGGTGGTCGGGGAGCTGTTTTTT
clone_size: -
d_call: TRBD1
j_call: TRBJ2-2
v_call: TRBV4-1

cdr3_aa: CASSLFRDPQYF
cdr3_nt: TGTGCCAGCAGCTTATTCCGGGACCCCCAGTACTTC
clone_size: few
d_call: -
j_call: TRBJ2-7
v_call: TRBV13

cdr3_aa: CASSLNSYEQYF
cdr3_nt: TGTGCCAGCAGCTTAAATTCCTACGAGCAGTACTTC
clone_size: -
d_call: -
j_call: TRBJ2-7
v_call: TRBV7-8

cdr3_aa: CASSSGELGELFF
cdr3_nt: TGTGCCAGCAGCAGCGGAGAGCTTGGGGAACTGTTTTTT
clone_size: once
d_call: -
j_call: TRBJ1-4
v_call: TRBV5-5

cdr3_aa: CASSPRDRVAGELFF
cdr3_nt: TGTGCCAGTAGTCCACGGGACAGGGTAGCCGGGGAGCTGTTTTTT
clone_size: -
d_call: TRBD1
j_call: TRBJ2-2
v_call: TRBV19